What follows describes a single T cell receptor beta chain. Original data processing: Reference gene primer amplification yielded estimated nucleated cell counts. TCRdb's copy holds only in-frame clones and misses some; the assay was immunoSEQ multiplex PCR. D and trimming come from the DNA, and the V and J calls and clone size come from that table. The sample carries 200,000 to 250,000 clones, 85% to 90% recorded once. This CDR3 is built from 13 residues. V was pared by 6 bases and J by 7 bases, with 13 bases between. The germline V gene encodes CDR1 MNHEY and CDR2 SVGAGI. These data originate in a study of blood T cell repertoires in COVID-19. Background on the study: Both acute and convalescent COVID-19 samples were obtained from the United States, Italy and Spain. Nucleic acid was either cDNA or gDNA, and it came from T cells, B-cell-depleted T cells, or PBMCs.

The receptor was isolated from a man aged 45-60 years with acute or convalescent COVID-19. The specimen sequenced was peripheral blood. The chain is built from TRBV6-5 and TRBJ1-5; weak D call: TRBD1 (5 bases). As DNA, the CDR3 is TGTGCCAGCAGATTAAATCAGGGCCAGCCCCAGCATTTT. It yields the protein CASRLNQGQPQHF.